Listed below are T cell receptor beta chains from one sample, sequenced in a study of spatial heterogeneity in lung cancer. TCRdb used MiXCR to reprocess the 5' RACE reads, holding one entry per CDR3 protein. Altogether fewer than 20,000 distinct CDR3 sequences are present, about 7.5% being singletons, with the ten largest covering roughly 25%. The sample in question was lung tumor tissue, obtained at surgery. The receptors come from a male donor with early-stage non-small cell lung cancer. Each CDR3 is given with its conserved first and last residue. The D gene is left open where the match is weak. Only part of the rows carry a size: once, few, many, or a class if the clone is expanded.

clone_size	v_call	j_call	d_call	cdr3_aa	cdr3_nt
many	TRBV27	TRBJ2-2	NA	CASTPGQADTGELFF	TGTGCCAGCACCCCGGGACAAGCGGACACCGGGGAGCTGTTTTTT
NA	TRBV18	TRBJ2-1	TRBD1	CASSPYGTGSYNEQFF	TGTGCCAGCTCACCCTACGGGACAGGGTCCTACAATGAGCAGTTCTTC
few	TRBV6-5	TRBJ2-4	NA	CASSYSNSIAKNIQYF	TGTGCCAGCAGTTACTCGAACAGCATAGCCAAAAACATTCAGTACTTC
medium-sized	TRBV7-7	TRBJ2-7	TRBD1	CASSLNRGYEQYF	TGTGCTAGCAGCTTAAACAGGGGCTACGAGCAGTACTTC
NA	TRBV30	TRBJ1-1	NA	CAWTKEGRYTEAFF	TGTGCCTGGACAAAGGAGGGCAGGTACACTGAAGCTTTCTTT
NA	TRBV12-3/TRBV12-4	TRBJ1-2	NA	CASSSLPGVGYTF	TGTGCCAGCAGTTCCCTCCCGGGGGTGGGCTACACCTTC
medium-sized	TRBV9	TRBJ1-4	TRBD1	CASIPGQGATNEKLFF	TGTGCCAGCATCCCGGGACAGGGGGCAACTAATGAAAAACTGTTTTTT
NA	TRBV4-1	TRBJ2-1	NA	CASSQGVVHEQFF	TGCGCCAGCAGCCAAGGGGTTGTCCATGAGCAGTTCTTC
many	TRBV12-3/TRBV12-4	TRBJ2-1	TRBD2	CASETSGRWNEQFF	TGTGCCAGCGAGACTAGCGGCCGATGGAATGAGCAGTTCTTC
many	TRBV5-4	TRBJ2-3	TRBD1	CASSPGRGPHTQYF	TGTGCCAGCAGCCCCGGAAGGGGGCCACATACGCAGTATTTT
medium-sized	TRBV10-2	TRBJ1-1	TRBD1	CASNQQGVVTEAFF	TGCGCCAGCAACCAACAGGGGGTAGTTACTGAAGCTTTCTTT
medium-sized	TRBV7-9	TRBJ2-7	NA	CASSLTARSYEQYF	TGTGCCAGCAGCTTAACGGCCAGGAGCTACGAGCAGTACTTC
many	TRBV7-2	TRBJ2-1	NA	CASSLTGGGYNEQFF	TGTGCCAGCAGCTTAACAGGGGGGGGTTACAATGAGCAGTTCTTC
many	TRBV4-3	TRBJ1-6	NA	CASSQDFYEEGNSPLHF	TGCGCCAGCAGCCAAGATTTTTACGAGGAGGGCAATTCACCCCTCCACTTT
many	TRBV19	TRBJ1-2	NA	CASLAWGANYGYTF	TGTGCCAGTCTAGCGTGGGGAGCTAACTATGGCTACACCTTC
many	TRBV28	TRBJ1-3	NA	CASSLFKDLSGNTIYF	TGTGCCAGCAGTTTATTCAAGGACCTCTCTGGAAACACCATATATTTT
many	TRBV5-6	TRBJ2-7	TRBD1	CASSLRQGGYEQYF	TGTGCCAGCAGCTTGAGACAGGGGGGCTACGAGCAGTACTTC
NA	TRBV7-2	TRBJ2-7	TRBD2	CASSLVTSGGYEQYF	TGTGCCAGCAGCTTAGTAACTAGCGGGGGTTACGAGCAGTACTTC
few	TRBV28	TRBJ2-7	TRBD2	CASTSPGAGLYEQYF	TGTGCCAGCACCTCACCTGGAGCGGGGCTCTACGAGCAGTACTTC
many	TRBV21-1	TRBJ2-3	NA	CASIPRLNTGEQTDTQYF	TGTGCCAGCATACCCCGTCTGAACACAGGAGAGCAAACAGATACGCAGTATTTT
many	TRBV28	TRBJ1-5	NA	CASSIQSNQPQHF	TGTGCCAGCAGTATCCAGAGCAATCAGCCCCAGCATTTT
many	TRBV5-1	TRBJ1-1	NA	CASSLSGFAYTEAFF	TGCGCCAGCAGCTTGTCGGGGTTCGCGTACACTGAAGCTTTCTTT
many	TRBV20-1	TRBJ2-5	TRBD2	CSATAGGLQETQYF	TGCAGTGCTACTGCGGGGGGTTTACAAGAGACCCAGTACTTC
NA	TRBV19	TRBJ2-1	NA	CASSGRDLPNNEQFF	TGTGCCAGTAGTGGTCGGGACTTACCTAACAATGAGCAGTTCTTC
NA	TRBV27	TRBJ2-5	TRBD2	CASWDSGTSVETQYF	TGTGCCAGCTGGGATTCCGGGACTAGCGTAGAGACCCAGTACTTC
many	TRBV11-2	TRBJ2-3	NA	CASSPFWGLDTQYF	TGTGCCAGCAGCCCATTTTGGGGGTTAGATACGCAGTATTTT
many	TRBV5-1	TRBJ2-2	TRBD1	CASSISTGAGTGELFF	TGCGCCAGCAGCATTTCGACAGGGGCCGGCACCGGGGAGCTGTTTTTT
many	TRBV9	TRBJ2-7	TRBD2	CASSYGTSGGTYEQYF	TGTGCCAGCAGCTACGGGACTAGCGGGGGAACCTACGAGCAGTACTTC
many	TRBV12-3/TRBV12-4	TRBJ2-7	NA	CASSRGFYEQYF	TGTGCCAGCAGTCGGGGCTTCTACGAGCAGTACTTC
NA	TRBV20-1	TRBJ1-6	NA	CSGGRQNSPLHF	TGCAGCGGCGGGAGGCAAAATTCACCCCTCCACTTT
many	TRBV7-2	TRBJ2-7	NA	CASSWSGAYEQYF	TGTGCCAGCAGCTGGTCAGGGGCCTACGAGCAGTACTTC
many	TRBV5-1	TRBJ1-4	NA	CASSGGGGRTNEKLFF	TGCGCCAGCAGCGGCGGAGGGGGGAGGACTAATGAAAAACTGTTTTTT
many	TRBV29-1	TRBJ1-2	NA	CSVEVAARVTDGYTF	TGCAGCGTTGAAGTCGCTGCCCGGGTGACGGATGGCTACACCTTC
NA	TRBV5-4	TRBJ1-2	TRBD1	CASSLRGGQGSYGYTF	TGTGCCAGCAGCTTGCGTGGGGGACAGGGGAGCTATGGCTACACCTTC